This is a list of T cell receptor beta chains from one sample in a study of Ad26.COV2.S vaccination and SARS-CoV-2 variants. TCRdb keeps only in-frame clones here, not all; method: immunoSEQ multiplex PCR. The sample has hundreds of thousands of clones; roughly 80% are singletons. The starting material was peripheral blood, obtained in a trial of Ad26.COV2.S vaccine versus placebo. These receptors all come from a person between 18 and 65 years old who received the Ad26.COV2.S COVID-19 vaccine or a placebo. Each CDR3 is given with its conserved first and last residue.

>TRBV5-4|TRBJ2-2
CASSSPGQGSPGELFF
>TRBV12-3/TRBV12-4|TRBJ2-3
CASSSTDTQYF
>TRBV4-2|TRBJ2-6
CASSRVGANVLTF
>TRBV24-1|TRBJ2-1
CATSDPKETGRGTYNEQFF
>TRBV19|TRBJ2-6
CASSLSGRGALGANVLTF
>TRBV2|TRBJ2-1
CASRFLGYNEQFF
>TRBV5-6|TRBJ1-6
CASSLSLTGIYNSPLHF
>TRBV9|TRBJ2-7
CASSVGGGSSEQYF
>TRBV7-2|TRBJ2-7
CASSTTYEQYF
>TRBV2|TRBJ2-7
CASSGSGEQYF
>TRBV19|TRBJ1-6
CASSPRTGVGNSPLHF
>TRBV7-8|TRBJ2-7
CASSSSTPGLAGSSYEQYF
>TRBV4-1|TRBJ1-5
CASSFNRGAQPQHF
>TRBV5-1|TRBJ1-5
CASSLEREASQPQHF
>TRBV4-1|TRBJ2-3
CASSQEVHAFSTDTQYF
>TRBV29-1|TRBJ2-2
CSAWDPNTGELFF
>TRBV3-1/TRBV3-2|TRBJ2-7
CASSPGGRGGPISSYEQYF
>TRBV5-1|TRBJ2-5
CASSLGGEETQYF
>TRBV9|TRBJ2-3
CASSVASGLEADTQYF
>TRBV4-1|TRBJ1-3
CASSQDTGVSGNTIYF
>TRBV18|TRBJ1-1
CASSLGTVNTEAFF
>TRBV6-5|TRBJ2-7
CASRPIGFVYEQYF
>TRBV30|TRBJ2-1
CAWSPLGWNEQFF
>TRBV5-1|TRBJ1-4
CASSPGQGAEKLFF
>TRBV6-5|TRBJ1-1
CASSYLNRGRGTEAFF
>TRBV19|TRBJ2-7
CASPGQVLLSNTYEQYF
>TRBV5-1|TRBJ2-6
CASSLVPGSSGANVLTF
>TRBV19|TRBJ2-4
CASSLRQGKNIQYF
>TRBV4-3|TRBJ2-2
CASSQVSGFGELFF
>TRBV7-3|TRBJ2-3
CASSLNRDTQYF
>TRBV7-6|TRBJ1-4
CASSLYPATNEKLFF
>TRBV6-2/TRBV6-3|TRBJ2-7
CASSWTVTHEQYF
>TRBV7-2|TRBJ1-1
CASSPRWGGPMNTEAFF
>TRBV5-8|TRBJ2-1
CASSRRSEYYNEQFF
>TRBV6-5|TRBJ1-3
CASRVSGGDTIYF
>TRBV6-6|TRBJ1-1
CASSPGGNTEAFF
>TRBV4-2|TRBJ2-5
CASSQGSSGSHQETQYF
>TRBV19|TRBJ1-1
CASTFRGNTEAFF
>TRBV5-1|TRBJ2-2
CASSLGTANTGELFF
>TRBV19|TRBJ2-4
CASSIEGTNIQYF
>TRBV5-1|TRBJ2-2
CASRRGQGNTGELFF
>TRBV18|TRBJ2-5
CASSPGGMVRQETQYF
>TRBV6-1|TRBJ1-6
CASSEEAGKNSPLHF
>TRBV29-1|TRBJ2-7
CSVEDRSGYEQYF
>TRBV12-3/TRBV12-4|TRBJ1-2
CASSLQIGEGTF